A selection of T cell receptor beta chains follows, all from one sample in a study of cytomegalovirus exposure and HLA in healthy donors. Assay used: immunoSEQ multiplex PCR; TCRdb lists only in-frame clones, some missing. The sample has 95,000 to 110,000 clones, over 70% seen once. Sample: PBMCs. These receptors were taken from a man aged 25-40 years in good health and CMV-seronegative. CDR3s include the opening cysteine and the closing phenylalanine or tryptophan. D genes are given only for firm matches. For some rows the clone size is stated as once, few or many, or as a class when expanded; others skip it.

len: 15; j_gene: TRBJ2-2; abundance: -; v_gene: TRBV7-9; d_gene: TRBD2; CDR3aa: CASPRGGRAAGELFF; CDR3nt: TGTGCCAGCCCCCGTGGCGGGAGGGCCGCCGGGGAGCTGTTTTTT
len: 14; j_gene: TRBJ2-5; abundance: -; v_gene: TRBV5-1; d_gene: TRBD1; CDR3aa: CASSYGTGGETQYF; CDR3nt: TGCGCCAGCAGCTATGGGACAGGGGGCGAGACCCAGTACTTC
len: 14; j_gene: TRBJ2-7; abundance: -; v_gene: TRBV7-2; d_gene: TRBD1; CDR3aa: CASSPGTGGYEQYF; CDR3nt: TGTGCCAGCAGCCCTGGGACAGGGGGTTACGAGCAGTACTTC
len: 20; j_gene: TRBJ2-5; abundance: -; v_gene: TRBV28; d_gene: TRBD2; CDR3aa: CASSPTPLIIAGVFVETQYF; CDR3nt: TGTGCCAGCAGTCCAACCCCGCTTATAATAGCGGGAGTATTTGTAGAGACCCAGTACTTC
len: 12; j_gene: TRBJ1-2; abundance: -; v_gene: TRBV29-1; d_gene: -; CDR3aa: CSATRTNYGYTF; CDR3nt: TGCAGCGCCACCAGGACTAACTATGGCTACACCTTC
len: 16; j_gene: TRBJ1-2; abundance: -; v_gene: TRBV29-1; d_gene: TRBD1; CDR3aa: CSVPGGTGVGYYGYTF; CDR3nt: TGCAGCGTCCCCGGCGGGACAGGGGTGGGGTACTATGGCTACACCTTC
len: 14; j_gene: TRBJ2-5; abundance: -; v_gene: TRBV30; d_gene: -; CDR3aa: CAWSDFSPRGTQYF; CDR3nt: TGTGCCTGGAGTGATTTCAGCCCGAGAGGGACCCAGTACTTC
len: 12; j_gene: TRBJ2-4; abundance: -; v_gene: TRBV30; d_gene: TRBD1; CDR3aa: CAWSVQGDIQYF; CDR3nt: TGTGCCTGGAGTGTACAGGGGGACATTCAGTACTTC
len: 12; j_gene: TRBJ2-7; abundance: -; v_gene: TRBV7-6; d_gene: -; CDR3aa: CASSLYPYEQYF; CDR3nt: TGTGCCAGCAGCCTATACCCCTACGAGCAGTACTTC
len: 15; j_gene: TRBJ1-5; abundance: -; v_gene: TRBV29-1; d_gene: TRBD1; CDR3aa: CSVLDRGLGNQPQHF; CDR3nt: TGCAGCGTACTAGACAGGGGGCTTGGCAATCAGCCCCAGCATTTT
len: 14; j_gene: TRBJ1-4; abundance: -; v_gene: TRBV28; d_gene: -; CDR3aa: CASSFGRGYEKLFF; CDR3nt: TGTGCCAGCAGTTTTGGCAGAGGATACGAAAAACTGTTTTTT
len: 16; j_gene: TRBJ2-7; abundance: -; v_gene: TRBV6-1; d_gene: -; CDR3aa: CASSEWGEGGNYEQYF; CDR3nt: TGTGCCAGCAGTGAGTGGGGGGAAGGGGGCAACTACGAGCAGTACTTC
len: 14; j_gene: TRBJ1-1; abundance: -; v_gene: TRBV18; d_gene: -; CDR3aa: CASSPRQANTEAFF; CDR3nt: TGTGCCAGCTCACCCAGACAGGCGAACACTGAAGCTTTCTTT
len: 14; j_gene: TRBJ2-1; abundance: -; v_gene: TRBV6-5; d_gene: TRBD2; CDR3aa: CATSPGGAYNEQFF; CDR3nt: TGTGCCACCTCCCCGGGAGGGGCCTACAATGAGCAGTTCTTC
len: 16; j_gene: TRBJ2-2; abundance: -; v_gene: TRBV4-2; d_gene: TRBD2; CDR3aa: CASSQDRLAGAGELFF; CDR3nt: TGTGCCAGCAGCCAAGATCGGCTAGCGGGGGCCGGGGAGCTGTTTTTT
len: 12; j_gene: TRBJ2-7; abundance: -; v_gene: TRBV30; d_gene: -; CDR3aa: CAWSVGDYEQYF; CDR3nt: TGTGCCTGGAGTGTCGGGGACTACGAGCAGTACTTC
len: 13; j_gene: TRBJ1-1; abundance: -; v_gene: TRBV5-1; d_gene: -; CDR3aa: CASSLEGLTEAFF; CDR3nt: TGCGCCAGCAGCTTGGAGGGGCTTACTGAAGCTTTCTTT
len: 15; j_gene: TRBJ2-1; abundance: few; v_gene: TRBV6-1; d_gene: TRBD2; CDR3aa: CASSVAGGGADEQFF; CDR3nt: TGTGCCAGCAGTGTAGCGGGCGGGGGGGCCGATGAGCAGTTCTTC
len: 14; j_gene: TRBJ2-1; abundance: -; v_gene: TRBV30; d_gene: -; CDR3aa: CAWSRGVTYNEQFF; CDR3nt: TGTGCCTGGAGTCGCGGGGTGACCTACAATGAGCAGTTCTTC
len: 14; j_gene: TRBJ1-1; abundance: -; v_gene: TRBV2; d_gene: TRBD1; CDR3aa: CASTGDRSTGEAFF; CDR3nt: TGTGCCAGCACTGGGGACAGGAGCACAGGTGAAGCTTTCTTT